These 17 T cell receptor beta chains were all obtained from the same sample, sequenced in a study of early T cells in non-severe SARS-CoV-2 infection. MiXCR was run by TCRdb on the 5' RACE reads, yielding one entry per CDR3 protein. The sample holds tens of thousands of distinct CDR3 sequences, roughly 16% seen once. The sequenced sample was whole blood. These receptors were taken from an adult who was a healthcare worker with PCR-confirmed SARS-CoV-2 infection or an uninfected control (not recorded which).

This clonotype showed up just a few times. The V and J genes are TRBV7-8 and TRBJ2-7; TRBD2 aligns across 13 bases. In germline, CDR1 is SGHVS, CDR2 FQNEAQ. CDR3 length equals 15 residues. With V trimmed by 5 bases and J by 7 bases, 8 bases remained unmatched. The DNA of the CDR3 is TGTGCCAGCAGCGACACTCCGGGACTAGCGGGGGAGCAGTACTTC. It codes for CASSDTPGLAGEQYF.

This clonotype was counted between two and nine times. This chain links TRBV20-1 with TRBJ2-3; TRBD2 aligns across 7 bases. The CDR3 loop spans 15 amino acids. Unmatched junction bases numbered 11, after V lost 5 bases and J lost 3 bases. The germline gives CDR1 DFQATT, CDR2 SNEGSKA (reference sequence). The CDR3 is CSAPRGVGWTDTQYF. The CDR3 DNA follows: TGCAGTGCTCCTCGGGGGGTTGGTTGGACAGATACGCAGTATTTT.

The V gene is TRBV6-6, the J gene TRBJ1-2; possibly TRBD1 for D (5 bases). Trimming shortened V by 7 bases and J by 6 bases, and 15 bases separated the two germline ends. Germline V CDR1 and CDR2: MNHNY, SVGAGI (reference sequence). The CDR3 spans 13 residues. CDR3 loop: CASMGFEGNGYTF. The CDR3 DNA follows: TGTGCCAGCATGGGGTTCGAGGGGAATGGCTACACCTTC.

This clonotype has just a few counts. The V and J genes are TRBV13 and TRBJ1-3; TRBD1 aligns across 8 bases. V was pared by 3 bases and J by 4 bases, with 11 bases of the junction left unmatched. This CDR3 spans 17 amino acids. Germline V lookup: CDR1 PRHDT, CDR2 FYEKMQ (reference sequence). The CDR3 nucleotides are TGTGCCAGCAGCTTCCAGACAGGGGCGGCAGGAGGAAACACCATATATTTT. Translated: CASSFQTGAAGGNTIYF.

This clonotype was found many times. The V call is TRBV15, the J call TRBJ2-6; unclear D gene. The germline V and J ends were trimmed by 3 bases and 0 bases, with 12 bases remaining between them. This CDR3 region has 17 residues. CDR1 is LNHNV and CDR2 is YYDKDF in the germline V gene (reference sequence). CDR3 sequence reads: CATSSNLLSSGANVLTF. In nucleotides, the CDR3 is TGTGCCACCAGCAGTAACCTTCTATCCTCTGGGGCCAACGTCCTGACTTTC.

There are many counts of this clonotype. The chain recombines TRBV12-3 or TRBV12-4 with TRBJ2-3, with 10 positions matching TRBD1. The CDR3 spans 14 residues. V shed 8 bases and J 5 bases; nucleotides not matched to a gene: 7. CDR3 DNA sequence: TGTGCCAGCGCCGACAGGGGGCGCGGAGATACGCAGTATTTT. Translating gives CASADRGRGDTQYF.

The rearrangement uses TRBV29-1 and TRBJ1-2; a possible D gene is TRBD1 (5 bases). CDR1 SQVTM and CDR2 ANQGSEA come from the germline V gene. Trimming removed 3 bases from V and 0 bases from J, with 11 bases in between. This CDR3 comprises 14 residues. CDR3 protein: CSVDPTDSNYGYTF. DNA of the CDR3: TGCAGCGTTGATCCGACAGATTCTAACTATGGCTACACCTTC. The variable domain in full, completed from reference TRBV29-1 and TRBJ1-2, reads SAVISQKPSRDICQRGTSLTIQCQVDSQVTMMFWYRQQPGQSLTLIATANQGSEATYESGFVIDKFPISRPNLTFSTLTVSNMSPEDSSIYLCSVDPTDSNYGYTFGSGTRLTVV.

The chain combines TRBV3-1 with TRBJ2-1; D not resolved. V was shortened by 0 bases and J by 3 bases, with 6 bases between the two germline ends. CDR1 is LGHDT, CDR2 YNNKEL, per germline (reference sequence). CDR3 length: 14 amino acids. CDR3 sequence: CASSQDWGYNEQFF. The CDR3 DNA reads TGTGCCAGCAGCCAAGATTGGGGCTACAATGAGCAGTTCTTC.

This clonotype was seen only a few times. CDR3 coding DNA: TGTGCCAGCAGTCGTGTAACTGAAGCTTTCTTT. It codes for CASSRVTEAFF. The chain employs TRBV6-2 or TRBV6-3 and TRBJ1-1; D unclear. The CDR3 runs to 11 residues. V was clipped by 5 bases and J by 5 bases, with 6 bases between them. Germline loops: CDR1 MNHEY, CDR2 SVGEGT.

This chain uses TRBV5-1 with TRBJ2-7; perhaps TRBD1 as D (6 bases). V lost 4 bases to trimming and J lost 0 bases, with 11 bases between them. This CDR3 has 14 amino acids. CDR1 SGHRS and CDR2 YFSETQ come from the germline V gene. CDR3: CASSVQGNSYEQYF. The CDR3 DNA sequence: TGCGCCAGCAGCGTACAGGGTAACTCCTACGAGCAGTACTTC.

This clonotype occurred many times. The gene calls are TRBV10-3 and TRBJ2-3; 9 nucleotides match TRBD2. The CDR3 consists of 15 residues. Germline CDR1 ENHRY, CDR2 SYGVKD. J was trimmed by 6 bases and V by 2 bases; bases with no gene match: 6. The CDR3 DNA follows: TGTGCCATCAGTGAGCAGGGACTAGCAGCGGATACGCAGTATTTT. Translating gives CAISEQGLAADTQYF.

This chain links TRBV2 with TRBJ2-3, with D perhaps TRBD2 (6 bases). V was clipped by 6 bases and J by 2 bases, with 12 bases between them. The CDR3 length is 14 residues. CDR1 is SNHLY, CDR2 FYNNEI, per germline. CDR3 sequence reads: CASSRDSLTDTQYF. The CDR3, as DNA: TGTGCCAGCAGCCGGGACTCCCTCACAGATACGCAGTATTTT.

The table lists this clonotype with many counts. The chain employs TRBV14 and TRBJ2-2, with D uncertain. CDR1 is SGHDN, CDR2 FVKESK, per germline. This CDR3 comprises 14 residues. Trimming stripped 0 bases from V and 3 bases from J, with 5 bases between. In nucleotides, the CDR3 is TGTGCCAGCAGCCAAGATCGGTACACCGGGGAGCTGTTTTTT. Its translation: CASSQDRYTGELFF.

The genes are TRBV7-9 and TRBJ2-7; 8 bases are a match to TRBD1. V trimming: 0 bases; J trimming: 2 bases; junction bases outside the gene matches: 6. This CDR3 has 16 amino acids. Germline CDR1 is SEHNR and CDR2 is FQNEAQ (reference sequence). Written as DNA, the CDR3 is TGTGCCAGCAGCTTAGCTCAGGACAGGGCCACCTACGAGCAGTACTTC. It specifies CASSLAQDRATYEQYF. Full variable domain (missing parts from reference TRBV7-9 and TRBJ2-7): DTGVSQNPRHKITKRGQNVTFRCDPISEHNRLYWYRQTLGQGPEFLTYFQNEAQLEKSRLLSDRFSAERPKGSFSTLEIQRTEQGDSAMYLCASSLAQDRATYEQYFGPGTRLTVT.

This clonotype was seen a few times. The rearrangement uses TRBV11-2 and TRBJ2-1; 7 nucleotides align to TRBD2. CDR1 is SGHAT and CDR2 is FQNNGV in the germline V gene. CDR3 length: 13 amino acids. V shed 3 bases and J 7 bases; nucleotides not matched to a gene: 3. CDR3 region: CASSFRGENEQFF. CDR3 DNA sequence: TGTGCCAGCAGCTTTCGGGGGGAGAATGAGCAGTTCTTC.

The chain uses TRBV2 and TRBJ1-5, with D possibly being TRBD1 (6 bases). The germline V gene encodes CDR1 SNHLY and CDR2 FYNNEI. This CDR3 contains 13 residues. The DNA of the CDR3 is TGTGCGGGGGCGACGGTGAGCAATCAGCCCCAGCATTTT. Its protein product is CAGATVSNQPQHF.

This clonotype was recorded many times. The chain joins TRBV10-1 to TRBJ2-7; D is possibly TRBD2 (6 bases). CDR3 size: 15 residues. Germline V gives CDR1 WNHNN, CDR2 SYGVQD (reference sequence). The V end was cut by 1 base, the J end by 0 bases, with 10 bases between. The CDR3: CASSEYRGSSYEQYF. The DNA for the CDR3 is TGCGCCAGCAGTGAGTATCGGGGGAGCTCCTACGAGCAGTACTTC.